This TCR beta chain was identified in a study of blood T cell repertoires in COVID-19. The CDR3 spans 18 residues. The germline V gene encodes CDR1 SGHKS and CDR2 YYEKEE (reference sequence). Trimming took 2 bases from V and 2 from J; bases not matched to a gene: 10. As handled by the study authors: Amplifying reference gene primers gave estimates of nucleated cell counts. The repertoire was sequenced with immunoSEQ multiplex PCR; TCRdb's copy has only in-frame clones and lacks some. V, J and clone size derive from that table, while D and trimming were established from the DNA sequence. The sample has about 300,000 clones; 85% to 90% are singletons. Researchers sorted participants into cohorts using their self-reported clinical history. Those designated as exposed participants met a COVID-19 case within 2 weeks before study entry.

The sample taken for sequencing was PBMCs or T cells enriched from blood (not recorded which). The TCR comes from a woman between 45 and 60 years old who had been exposed to COVID-19. The V gene is TRBV5-5, the J gene TRBJ2-3; the match to TRBD2 covers 11 bases. The CDR3 spells CASSLGLAGGQITDTQYF. CDR3 sequence (DNA): TGTGCCAGCAGCTTAGGGCTAGCGGGGGGCCAAATCACAGATACGCAGTATTTT.